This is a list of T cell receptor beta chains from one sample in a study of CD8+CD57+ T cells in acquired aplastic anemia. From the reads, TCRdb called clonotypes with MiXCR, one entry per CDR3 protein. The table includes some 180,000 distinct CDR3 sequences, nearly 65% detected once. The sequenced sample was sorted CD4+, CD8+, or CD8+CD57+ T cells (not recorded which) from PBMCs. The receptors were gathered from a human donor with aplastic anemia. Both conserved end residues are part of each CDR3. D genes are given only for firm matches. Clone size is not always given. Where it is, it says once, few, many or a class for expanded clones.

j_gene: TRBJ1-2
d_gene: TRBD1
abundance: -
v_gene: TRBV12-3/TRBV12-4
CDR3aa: CASSNDRGYGYTF
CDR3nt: TGTGCCAGCAGTAACGACAGGGGCTATGGCTACACCTTC

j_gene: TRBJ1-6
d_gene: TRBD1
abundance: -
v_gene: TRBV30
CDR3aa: CAWSPLRADRGRNSPLHF
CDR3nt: TGTGCCTGGAGTCCTCTTCGAGCGGACAGGGGAAGGAATTCACCCCTCCACTTT

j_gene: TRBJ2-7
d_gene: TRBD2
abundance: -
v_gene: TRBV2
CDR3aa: CASSGSSGGAYEQYF
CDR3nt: TGTGCCAGCAGTGGATCGAGCGGGGGGGCCTACGAGCAGTACTTC

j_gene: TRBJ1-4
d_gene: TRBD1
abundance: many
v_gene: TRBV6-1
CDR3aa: CASSAGPTGLDEKLFF
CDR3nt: TGTGCCAGCAGTGCAGGGCCGACAGGGCTGGATGAAAAACTGTTTTTT

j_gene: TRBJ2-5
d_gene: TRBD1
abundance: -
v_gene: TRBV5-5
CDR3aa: CASSYYGTGYF
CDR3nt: TGTGCCAGCAGCTACTATGGGACAGGGTACTTC

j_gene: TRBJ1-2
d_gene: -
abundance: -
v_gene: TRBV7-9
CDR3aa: CASSSTLSGPSYGHTF
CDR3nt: TGTGCCAGCAGCTCTACCCTTTCAGGACCCTCATATGGCCACACCTTC

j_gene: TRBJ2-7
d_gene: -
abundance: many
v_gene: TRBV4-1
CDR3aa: CASSPPAAYEQYF
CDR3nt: TGCGCCAGCAGCCCCCCCGCGGCCTACGAGCAGTACTTC

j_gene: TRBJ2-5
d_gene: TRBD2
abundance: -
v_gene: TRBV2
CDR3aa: CASSRPSGVQETQYF
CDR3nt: TGTGCCAGCAGCAGACCAAGCGGGGTGCAAGAGACCCAGTACTTC

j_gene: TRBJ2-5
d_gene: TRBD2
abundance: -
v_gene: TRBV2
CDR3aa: CASSETAGPLAQYF
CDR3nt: TGTGCCAGCAGTGAAACAGCGGGGCCTCTTGCCCAGTACTTC

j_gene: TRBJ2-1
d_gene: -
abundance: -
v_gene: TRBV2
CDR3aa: CASSPLNEQFF
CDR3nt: TGTGCCAGCAGTCCCCTTAATGAGCAGTTCTTC

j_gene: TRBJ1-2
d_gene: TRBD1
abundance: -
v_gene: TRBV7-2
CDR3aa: CASSLRGLGYTF
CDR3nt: TGTGCCAGCAGCCTCAGGGGGCTGGGCTACACCTTC

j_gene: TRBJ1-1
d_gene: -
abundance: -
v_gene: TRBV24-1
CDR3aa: CATSDSANTEAFF
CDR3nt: TGTGCCACCAGTGATTCGGCTAACACTGAAGCTTTCTTT

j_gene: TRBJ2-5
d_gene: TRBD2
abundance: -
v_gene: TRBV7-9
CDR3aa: CASNPGTRVRETQYF
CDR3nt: TGTGCCAGCAACCCCGGGACTAGGGTTCGAGAGACCCAGTACTTC

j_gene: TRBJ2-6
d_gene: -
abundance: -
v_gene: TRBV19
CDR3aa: CASRSEPGVSGANVLTF
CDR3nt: TGTGCCAGTAGATCGGAGCCAGGGGTCTCTGGGGCCAACGTCCTGACTTTC

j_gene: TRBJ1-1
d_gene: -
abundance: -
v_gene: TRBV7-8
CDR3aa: CASSDTEGEGEAFF
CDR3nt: TGTGCCAGCAGCGACACAGAAGGGGAGGGTGAAGCTTTCTTT

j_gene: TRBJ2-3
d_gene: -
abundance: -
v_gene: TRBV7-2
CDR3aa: CASRTPGLSTDTQYF
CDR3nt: TGTGCCAGCCGCACACCGGGACTTAGCACAGATACGCAGTATTTT

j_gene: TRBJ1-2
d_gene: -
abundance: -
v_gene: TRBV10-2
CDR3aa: CASSVGNLYGYTF
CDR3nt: TGCGCCAGCAGTGTTGGCAATCTCTATGGCTACACCTTC

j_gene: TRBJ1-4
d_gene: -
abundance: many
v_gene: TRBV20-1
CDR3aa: CSAARDATNEKLFF
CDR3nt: TGCAGTGCTGCGCGGGATGCAACTAATGAAAAACTGTTTTTT

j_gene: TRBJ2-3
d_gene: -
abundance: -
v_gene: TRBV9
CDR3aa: CASSVEVAGDTQYF
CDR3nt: TGTGCCAGCAGCGTAGAGGTCGCTGGAGATACGCAGTATTTT

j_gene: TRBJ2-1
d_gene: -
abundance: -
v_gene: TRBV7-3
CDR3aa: CASSSPGASYNEQFF
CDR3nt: TGTGCCAGCAGCTCGCCCGGGGCTTCCTACAATGAGCAGTTCTTC

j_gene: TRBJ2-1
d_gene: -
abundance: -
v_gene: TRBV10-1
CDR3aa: CASSEPFRETYNEQFF
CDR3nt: TGCGCCAGCAGTGAGCCCTTCCGGGAGACATACAATGAGCAGTTCTTC

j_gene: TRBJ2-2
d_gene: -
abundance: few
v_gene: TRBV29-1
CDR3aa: CSVLTRFTGELFF
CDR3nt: TGCAGCGTTTTGACTAGATTCACCGGGGAGCTGTTTTTT

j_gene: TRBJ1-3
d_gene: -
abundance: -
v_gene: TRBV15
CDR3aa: CATSRDGDSGNTIYF
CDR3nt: TGTGCCACCAGCAGAGATGGAGATTCTGGAAACACCATATATTTT

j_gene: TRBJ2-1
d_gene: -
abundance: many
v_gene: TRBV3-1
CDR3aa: CASSQDLGRGEFF
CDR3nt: TGTGCCAGCAGCCAAGATCTTGGGCGTGGGGAGTTCTTC

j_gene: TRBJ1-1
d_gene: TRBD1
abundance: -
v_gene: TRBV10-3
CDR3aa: CAISPSQGAKLREAFF
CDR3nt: TGTGCCATCAGCCCTTCACAGGGGGCGAAGTTAAGGGAAGCTTTCTTT

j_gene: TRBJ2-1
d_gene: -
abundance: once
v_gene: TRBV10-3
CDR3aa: CAISVSQEIPYNEQFF
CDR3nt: TGTGCCATCAGTGTATCACAGGAGATCCCGTACAATGAGCAGTTCTTC

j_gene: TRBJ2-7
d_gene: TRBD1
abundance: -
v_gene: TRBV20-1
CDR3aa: CSARGTGSYEQYF
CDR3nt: TGCAGTGCTAGAGGGACAGGTTCCTACGAGCAGTACTTC

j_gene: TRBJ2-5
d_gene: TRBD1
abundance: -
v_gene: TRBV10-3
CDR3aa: CAIKGQEGQETQYF
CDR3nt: TGTGCCATCAAGGGACAGGAGGGGCAAGAGACCCAGTACTTC

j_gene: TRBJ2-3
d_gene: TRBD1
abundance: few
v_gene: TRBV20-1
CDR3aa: CSARTGVEQYF
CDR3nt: TGCAGTGCTAGAACAGGGGTTGAGCAGTATTTT

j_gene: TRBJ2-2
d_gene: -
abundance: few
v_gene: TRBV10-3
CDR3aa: CAVTGLNTGELFF
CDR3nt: TGTGCCGTGACGGGGCTGAACACCGGGGAGCTGTTTTTT

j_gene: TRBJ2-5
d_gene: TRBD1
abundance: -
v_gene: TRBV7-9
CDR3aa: CASSLFVGTGGVGETQYF
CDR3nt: TGTGCCAGCAGCTTATTCGTCGGGACAGGGGGTGTAGGGGAGACCCAGTACTTC

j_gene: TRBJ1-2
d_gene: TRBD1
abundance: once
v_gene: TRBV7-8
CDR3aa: CASSFPETGLYGYTF
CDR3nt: TGTGCCAGCAGCTTTCCGGAGACAGGGCTTTATGGCTACACCTTC

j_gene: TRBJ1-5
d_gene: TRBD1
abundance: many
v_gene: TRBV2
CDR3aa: CAENLRDRGHHQPQHF
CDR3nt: TGTGCCGAAAACCTCCGGGACAGGGGGCATCATCAGCCCCAGCATTTT

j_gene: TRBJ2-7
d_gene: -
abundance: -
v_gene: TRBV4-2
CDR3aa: CASSQGVQNGYEQYF
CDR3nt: TGTGCCAGCAGCCAGGGAGTACAGAATGGCTACGAGCAGTACTTC

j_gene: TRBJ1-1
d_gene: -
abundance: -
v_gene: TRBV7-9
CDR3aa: CASSLGEGPNTEAFF
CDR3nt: TGTGCCAGCAGCTTAGGGGAGGGCCCGAACACTGAAGCTTTCTTT

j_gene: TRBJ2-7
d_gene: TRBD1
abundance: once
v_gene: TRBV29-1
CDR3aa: CSVETGIHEQYF
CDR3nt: TGCAGCGTTGAGACAGGGATCCACGAGCAGTACTTC

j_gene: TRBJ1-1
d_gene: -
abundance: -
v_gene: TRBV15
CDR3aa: CATSSQLNTEAFF
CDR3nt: TGTGCCACCAGCAGTCAGTTGAACACTGAAGCTTTCTTT

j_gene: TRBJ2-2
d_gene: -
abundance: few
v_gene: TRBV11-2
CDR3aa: CASMGTGELFF
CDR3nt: TGTGCCAGCATGGGTACCGGGGAGCTGTTTTTT